This TCR beta chain comes out of a study of blood T cell repertoires in COVID-19. The overall study: Acute-phase and convalescent COVID-19 samples originated in the United States, Italy and Spain. Nucleic acid was either cDNA or gDNA, and it came from T cells, B-cell-depleted T cells, or PBMCs.

Original analysis: Cell counts per sample came from amplifying reference gene primers. Clones were read by immunoSEQ multiplex PCR, and TCRdb kept only the in-frame ones, dropping some. V and J calls and clone size are as listed in that table; D and trimming were resolved from the DNA. The sample yields around 110,000 clones, 90% seen once. Trimming shortened V by 5 bases and J by 3 bases, and 15 bases separated the two germline ends. The germline V gene has CDR1 SGHKS and CDR2 YYEKEE (reference sequence). The length of the CDR3 is 16 residues. The origin of this receptor is a human donor with active COVID-19. The donor label of this sample is uncertain. The chain recombines TRBV5-5 with TRBJ1-6; D may be TRBD1 (5 bases). Sequences were obtained from peripheral blood. The CDR3 spells CASSRPQGNYNSPLHF. CDR3 nucleotides: TGTGCCAGCAGTCGTCCCCAGGGAAACTATAATTCACCCCTCCACTTT.